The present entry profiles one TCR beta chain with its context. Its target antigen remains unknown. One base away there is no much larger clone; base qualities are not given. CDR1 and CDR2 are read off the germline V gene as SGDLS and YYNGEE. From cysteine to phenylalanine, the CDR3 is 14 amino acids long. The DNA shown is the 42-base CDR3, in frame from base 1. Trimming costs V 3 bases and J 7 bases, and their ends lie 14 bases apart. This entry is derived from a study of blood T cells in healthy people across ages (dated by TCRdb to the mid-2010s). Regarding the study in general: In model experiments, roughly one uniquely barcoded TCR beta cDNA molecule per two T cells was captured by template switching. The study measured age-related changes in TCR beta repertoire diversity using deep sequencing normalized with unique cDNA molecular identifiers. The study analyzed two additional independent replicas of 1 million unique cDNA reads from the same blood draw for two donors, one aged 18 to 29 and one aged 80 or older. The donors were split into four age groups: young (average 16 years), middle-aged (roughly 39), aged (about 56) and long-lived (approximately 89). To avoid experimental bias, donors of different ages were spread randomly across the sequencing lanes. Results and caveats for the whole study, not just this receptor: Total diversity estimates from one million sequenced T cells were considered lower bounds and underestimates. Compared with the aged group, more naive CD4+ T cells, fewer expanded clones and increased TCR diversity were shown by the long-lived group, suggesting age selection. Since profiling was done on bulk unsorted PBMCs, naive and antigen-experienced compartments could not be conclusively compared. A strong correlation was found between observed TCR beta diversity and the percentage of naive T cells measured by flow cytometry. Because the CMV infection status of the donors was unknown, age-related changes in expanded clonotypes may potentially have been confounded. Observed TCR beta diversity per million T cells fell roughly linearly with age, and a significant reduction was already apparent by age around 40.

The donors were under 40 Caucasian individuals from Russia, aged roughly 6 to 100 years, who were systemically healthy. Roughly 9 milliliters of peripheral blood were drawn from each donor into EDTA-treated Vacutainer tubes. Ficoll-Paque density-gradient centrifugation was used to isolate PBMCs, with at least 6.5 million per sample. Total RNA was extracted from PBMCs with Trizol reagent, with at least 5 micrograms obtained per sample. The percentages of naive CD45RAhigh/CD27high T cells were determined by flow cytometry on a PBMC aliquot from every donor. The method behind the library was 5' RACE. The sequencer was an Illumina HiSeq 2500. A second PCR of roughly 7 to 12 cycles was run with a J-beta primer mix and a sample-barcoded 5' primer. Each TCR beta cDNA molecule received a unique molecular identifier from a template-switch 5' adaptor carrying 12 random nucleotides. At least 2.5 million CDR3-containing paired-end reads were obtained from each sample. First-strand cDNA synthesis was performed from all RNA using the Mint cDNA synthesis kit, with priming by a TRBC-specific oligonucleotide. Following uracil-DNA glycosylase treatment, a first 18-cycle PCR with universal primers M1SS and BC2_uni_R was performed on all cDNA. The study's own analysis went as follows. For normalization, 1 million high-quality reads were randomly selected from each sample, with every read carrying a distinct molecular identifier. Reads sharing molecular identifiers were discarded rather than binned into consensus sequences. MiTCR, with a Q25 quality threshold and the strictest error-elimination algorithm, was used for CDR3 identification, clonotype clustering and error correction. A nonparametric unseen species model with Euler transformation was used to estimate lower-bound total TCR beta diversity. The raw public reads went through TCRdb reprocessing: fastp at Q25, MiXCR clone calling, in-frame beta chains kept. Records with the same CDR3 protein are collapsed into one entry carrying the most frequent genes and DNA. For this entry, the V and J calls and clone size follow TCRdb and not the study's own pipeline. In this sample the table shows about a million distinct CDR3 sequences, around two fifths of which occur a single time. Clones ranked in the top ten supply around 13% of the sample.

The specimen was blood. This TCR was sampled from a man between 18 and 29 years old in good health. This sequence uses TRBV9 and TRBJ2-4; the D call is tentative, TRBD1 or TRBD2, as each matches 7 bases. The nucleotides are TGTGCCAGCAGCGGATCAGGGGGGGGGAACATTCAGTACTTC. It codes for CASSGSGGGNIQYF.